A single sample is the source of the 11 T cell receptor beta chains below, sequenced in a study of T cell responses to AZD1222 COVID-19 vaccine. TCRdb keeps only in-frame clones here, not all; method: immunoSEQ multiplex PCR. The data contain around 90,000 clones, 80% to 90% of them singletons. The specimen comprised peripheral blood, sampled on day 0 of AZD1222 vaccination. Every receptor here comes from an adult in good health.

A remark on this clone: Other nucleotide sequences in the sample specify the same CDR3. The chain links TRBV12-3 or TRBV12-4 to TRBJ1-5; no clear D. The CDR3 extends over 13 amino acids. Trimming shortened V by 5 bases and J by 3 bases, and 8 bases separated the two germline ends. The chain's CDR3 is CASSLSDNQPQHF. In DNA, the CDR3 is TGTGCCAGCAGTCTATCAGACAATCAGCCCCAGCATTTT.

The chain carries TRBV9 and TRBJ1-4; D gene ambiguous. The V gene lost 0 bases and the J gene lost 7 bases, with 7 bases spanning the gap. The CDR3 has 13 amino acids. The germline CDR1 and CDR2 sequences are SGDLS and YYNGEE. CDR3 coding DNA: TGTGCCAGCAGCGTAGGTTTTACTGAAAAACTGTTTTTT. Residues: CASSVGFTEKLFF. The whole variable domain, filled in from reference TRBV9 and TRBJ1-4, reads DSGVTQTPKHLITATGQRVTLRCSPRSGDLSVYWYQQSLDQGLQFLIQYYNGEERAKGNILERFSAQQFPDLHSELNLSSLELGDSALYFCASSVGFTEKLFFGSGTQLSVL.

This clone was detected once. The CDR3 DNA reads as TGCGCCAGCACCTCCCCAACGGGGACCGGCGGCGAAGCTTTCTTT. Its protein is CASTSPTGTGGEAFF. This chain connects TRBV10-1 to TRBJ1-1; weak D call: TRBD1 (5 bases). This CDR3 spans 15 amino acids. Per the germline V gene, CDR1 is WNHNN and CDR2 is SYGVQD (reference sequence). V was shortened by 7 bases and J by 8 bases, with 23 bases between the two germline ends.

The chain recombines TRBV3-1 (or the pseudogene TRBV3-2) with TRBJ1-1; possible D gene TRBD1, 5 bases. The CDR3 is 12 residues long. The germline V gene encodes CDR1 LGHDT and CDR2 YNNKEL (reference sequence). V was pared by 1 base and J by 11 bases, with 11 bases between. Here the CDR3 reads CASSQGGTMAFF. For the CDR3, the DNA is TGTGCCAGCAGCCAAGGGGGGACGATGGCTTTCTTT.

The chain combines TRBV9 with TRBJ1-1, with 7 bases matching TRBD1. The V segment lost 1 base and the J segment 1 base; nucleotides outside the gene matches: 16. Germline lookup yields CDR1 SGDLS and CDR2 YYNGEE. This CDR3 region has 19 residues. CDR3 region: CASSVTPGSGRTGNTEAFF. The DNA of the CDR3 is TGTGCCAGCAGCGTAACCCCCGGGAGCGGGAGGACAGGGAACACTGAAGCTTTCTTT.

J is TRBJ2-7 and V is TRBV11-2; 9 nucleotides line up with TRBD2. The CDR3 runs 16 residues. The germline V gene encodes CDR1 SGHAT and CDR2 FQNNGV. J gave up 3 bases and V 1 base, and 7 bases lay outside the gene matches. The CDR3 sequence: CASSLGPAGGFYEQYF. In nucleotides, the CDR3 is TGTGCCAGCAGCTTAGGACCGGCGGGGGGGTTCTACGAGCAGTACTTC.

J is TRBJ2-5 and V is TRBV5-4; 7 bases map to TRBD1. Germline values: CDR1 SGHNT, CDR2 YYREEE (reference sequence). J lost 2 bases, V lost 3 bases, and 7 bases had no gene match. This CDR3 has 15 residues. CDR3 in DNA: TGTGCCAGCAGCTCAATCACAGGGGCTCAAGAGACCCAGTACTTC. Its translation is CASSSITGAQETQYF.

This chain joins TRBV6-2 or TRBV6-3 and TRBJ2-7; 16 bases fit TRBD2. This CDR3 has 17 amino acids. Germline assignment: CDR1 MNHEY and CDR2 SVGEGT. Trimming took 6 bases from V and 4 from J; bases not matched to a gene: 9. The CDR3: CASSPGTSGRAIYEQYF. CDR3 in DNA: TGTGCCAGCAGCCCCGGGACTAGCGGGAGGGCTATTTACGAGCAGTACTTC.

The chain combines TRBV6-5 with TRBJ2-2, with 8 nucleotides matching TRBD1. J gave up 5 bases and V 6 bases, and 8 bases lay outside the gene matches. The CDR3 loop spans 15 amino acids. Germline CDR1 is MNHEY and CDR2 is SVGAGI. CDR3 nucleotides: TGTGCCAGCAGCCTCTTCAGGGGGCTTACCGGGGAGCTGTTTTTT. Its protein is CASSLFRGLTGELFF.

V and J are TRBV19 and TRBJ2-3; 7 bases are shared with TRBD1. CDR1 is LNHDA, CDR2 SQIVND, per germline (reference sequence). The J segment lost 4 bases and the V segment lost 2 bases, leaving 0 bases of the junction unmatched. The CDR3 has 13 amino acids. The CDR3 region is CASSITGADTQYF. CDR3 coding DNA: TGTGCCAGTAGTATAACAGGGGCAGATACGCAGTATTTT.

V and J are TRBV6-5 and TRBJ1-2; no clear D. Germline CDR1 and CDR2: MNHEY and SVGAGI. The CDR3 consists of 12 residues. The V end lost 0 bases, the J end lost 8 bases, and 7 bases lay between the germline ends. DNA of the CDR3: TGTGCCAGCAGTTACTCCGGGAACGGCTACACCTTC. Residues: CASSYSGNGYTF.